The subject of this entry is one T cell receptor (beta chain). Its cognate antigen is unknown. The sample has other DNA sequences that encode this CDR3 too. Germline-derived CDR1 and CDR2 are SGHRS and YFSETQ. There are 14 residues in the CDR3. With 0 bases removed from V and 2 bases from J, the gap between germline ends came to 9 bases. This entry comes from a study of shared clonotypes between healthy human individuals. The study ran the assay at deep level. Sequencing was performed with immunoSEQ multiplex PCR; in TCRdb, only in-frame clones are kept and a portion is missing. The sample lists over 2 million clones, 80% to 95% occurring once. Findings and caveats of the study: Expectations were that clonotype sharing among donors would be affected by sequencing depth. Compared with clonotypes that all four donors shared, non-shared clonotypes had lower generation probabilities. The study drew on few donors, limiting represented genetic and exposure-history diversity.

The chain carries TRBV5-1 and TRBJ2-7, with D unclear. The receptor was derived from a young man in good health. Some clones in this sample may be carry-over from other donors' samples. Sequenced material: naive CD4+ T cells from PBMCs. Indicated subset: CD45RA+ positively selected. The CDR3, as DNA: TGCGCCAGCAGCTTGGTCCCTGGCCCCTACGAGCAGTACTTC. Translation gives CASSLVPGPYEQYF. Full variable domain (missing parts from reference TRBV5-1 and TRBJ2-7): KAGVTQTPRYLIKTRGQQVTLSCSPISGHRSVSWYQQTPGQGLQFLFEYFSETQRNKGNFPGRFSGRQFSNSRSEMNVSTLELGDSALYLCASSLVPGPYEQYFGPGTRLTVT.